A single sample gave rise to the 15 T cell receptor beta chains below, sequenced in a study of cytomegalovirus exposure and HLA in healthy donors. Researchers ran the PCR with 60 Vbeta and 13 Jbeta primers. Clones were sequenced by immunoSEQ multiplex PCR, and TCRdb holds only the in-frame ones, with some missing. Of about 130,000 clones in the sample, more than 65% are singletons; the top ten hold approximately 3%. The sequencing input was PBMCs. The origin of the receptors is a woman between 18 and 29 years old in good health and CMV-seropositive.

CDR3 amino acids: CASRTGGFENQPQHF. In DNA form, the CDR3 reads TGTGCCAGCAGAACAGGGGGCTTTGAGAATCAGCCCCAGCATTTT. The J gene is TRBJ1-5, the V gene TRBV28; 9 bases are shared with TRBD1. CDR1 is MDHEN, CDR2 SYDVKM, per germline. The CDR3 sequence is 15 residues long. The V segment lost 6 bases and the J segment 4 bases; nucleotides outside the gene matches: 7. Looking up the rest from reference TRBV28 and TRBJ1-5 gives the full variable domain: DVKVTQSSRYLVKRTGEKVFLECVQDMDHENMFWYRQDPGLGLRLIYFSYDVKMKEKGDIPEGYSVSREKKERFSLILESASTNQTSMYLCASRTGGFENQPQHFGDGTRLSIL.

This chain joins TRBV5-1 and TRBJ2-1; TRBD2 matches 9 bases. V lost 4 bases, J lost 6 bases, and 5 bases stayed unmatched. Germline CDR1 SGHRS, CDR2 YFSETQ. The CDR3 sequence is 14 residues long. CDR3 sequence reads: CASSKRGEGNEQFF. The CDR3 DNA sequence: TGCGCCAGCAGCAAGCGGGGGGAAGGCAATGAGCAGTTCTTC.

The rearrangement uses TRBV21-1 and TRBJ2-5; the table calls TRBD2, which could not be checked here. The end of the DNA fits TRBJ2-7 better, so the J call may be wrong. TRBV21-1 is a recognized pseudogene. The CDR3 length is 17 residues. CDR3 sequence (DNA): TGTGCCAGCAGCAGATCTCAGGGAGGGCGAACTACCTACGAGCAGTACTTC. It specifies CASSRSQGGRTTYEQYF.

The sample holds a few counts of this clone. J is TRBJ2-4 and V is TRBV28, with D possibly being TRBD2 (6 bases). Germline V gene data show CDR1 as MDHEN and CDR2 as SYDVKM. The CDR3 loop spans 16 amino acids. V shed 3 bases and J shed 1 base, with 13 bases lying between them. CDR3 sequence: CASSFREGRAKNIQYF. In DNA form, the CDR3 reads TGTGCCAGCAGTTTCAGGGAAGGGAGGGCCAAAAACATTCAGTACTTC.

This clone was seen only a few times. The chain couples TRBV4-1 to TRBJ1-3; D gene unclear. V lost 4 bases and J lost 0, with 10 bases in between. CDR3 length: 15 amino acids. CDR1 and CDR2 (germline): MGHRA, YSYEKL. The DNA for the CDR3 is TGCGCCAGCAGCCGTTTCGTATCCTCTGGAAACACCATATATTTT. Its translation is CASSRFVSSGNTIYF.

The J gene is TRBJ2-6, the V gene TRBV6-5; tentatively, D is TRBD2 (5 bases). The CDR3 extends over 13 amino acids. Trimming removed 8 bases from V and 0 bases from J, with 5 bases in between. Looked up from germline, CDR1 is MNHEY and CDR2 is SVGAGI. This CDR3 reads CASRDSGANVLTF. The CDR3 bases are TGTGCCAGCCGGGACTCTGGGGCCAACGTCCTGACTTTC.

The chain carries TRBV5-6 and TRBJ2-2; 9 bases map to TRBD1. J gave up 3 bases and V 4 bases, and 7 bases lay outside the gene matches. Germline V lookup: CDR1 SGHDT, CDR2 YYEEEE. The CDR3 is 16 amino acids. The CDR3 nucleotides are TGTGCCAGCAGCGACCGACAGGGGGTCTACACCGGGGAGCTGTTTTTT. Amino acids: CASSDRQGVYTGELFF.

The chain is built from TRBV25-1 and TRBJ2-1; no firm D call. V dropped 2 bases and J dropped 8 bases, with 16 bases sitting between them. From germline, CDR1 is MGHDK and CDR2 SYGVNS. This CDR3 is built from 15 residues. CDR3 coding DNA: TGTGCCAGCAGTGAAAGTGAAGGTGAGGAAGATGAGCAGTTCTTC. Protein sequence: CASSESEGEEDEQFF.

This clone was found once. The gene calls are TRBV11-2 and TRBJ2-3; 7 bases fit TRBD2. The trim removed 1 base at V and 3 bases at J, leaving 4 bases unmatched. Germline CDR1 and CDR2: SGHAT and FQNNGV. This CDR3 is 15 amino acids long. CDR3 region: CASSLVPGGTDTQYF. In DNA form, the CDR3 reads TGTGCCAGCAGCTTAGTTCCGGGGGGAACAGATACGCAGTATTTT.

This chain links TRBV27 with TRBJ2-3, with TRBD2 matching over 7 bases. Germline values: CDR1 MNHEY, CDR2 SMNVEV (reference sequence). V dropped 4 bases and J dropped 3; count of bases not matched to a gene: 4. This CDR3 region has 14 residues. For the CDR3, the DNA is TGTGCCAGCAGTTCCGAGCGGGGAACAGATACGCAGTATTTT. This sequence encodes CASSSERGTDTQYF.

V is TRBV6-1 and J is TRBJ2-2, with D possibly being TRBD1 (6 bases). Per the germline V gene, CDR1 is MNHNS and CDR2 is SASEGT. The CDR3 runs to 16 residues. V lost 3 bases and J lost 0, with 11 bases in between. CDR3 nucleotides: TGTGCCAGCAGTGAGCAGACAGGTTCGAACACCGGGGAGCTGTTTTTT. It codes for CASSEQTGSNTGELFF.

This clone was found once. V is TRBV11-3 and J is TRBJ2-4, with 9 bases lining up with TRBD1. Per the germline V gene, CDR1 is SGHNT and CDR2 is YENEEA. The CDR3 spans 17 residues. V shed 4 bases, J shed 6 bases, and the junction held 13 bases outside the gene matches. The CDR3 nucleotides are TGTGCCAGCAGCTCAGAAAGGGACAGGGCAGGTCCAAACATTCAGTACTTC. Residues: CASSSERDRAGPNIQYF. The full variable domain, completed using reference TRBV11-3 and TRBJ2-4, is EAGVVQSPRYKIIEKKQPVAFWCNPISGHNTLYWYLQNLGQGPELLIRYENEEAVDDSQLPKDRFSAERLKGVDSTLKIQPAELGDSAVYLCASSSERDRAGPNIQYFGAGTRLSVL.

The rearrangement uses TRBV10-2 and TRBJ2-4; D call uncertain. V dropped 3 bases and J dropped 0 bases, with 6 bases sitting between them. Germline loops: CDR1 WSHSY, CDR2 SAAADI. The CDR3 has 14 amino acids. The DNA of the CDR3 is TGCGCCAGCAGTGATGGCTCAGCCAAAAACATTCAGTACTTC. This sequence encodes CASSDGSAKNIQYF.

In this sample, this clone turned up a few times. CDR3 DNA sequence: TGTGCCAGCGAAACCCCCGACAGTCCTGTTCACGAGCAGTACTTC. Protein sequence: CASETPDSPVHEQYF. V is TRBV25-1 and J is TRBJ2-7; a weak D match, TRBD1 (5 bases). This CDR3 region has 15 residues. CDR1 MGHDK and CDR2 SYGVNS come from the germline V gene. With 8 bases removed from V and 5 bases from J, the gap between germline ends came to 22 bases.

V is TRBV27 and J is TRBJ2-3, with D hard to call. The germline V gene has CDR1 MNHEY and CDR2 SMNVEV (reference sequence). Deletions cut 3 bases from V and 0 bases from J, with 10 bases between. CDR3 size: 15 residues. The CDR3 coding sequence is TGTGCCAGCAGTTTTGCGCTACCTAGCACAGATACGCAGTATTTT. Amino acid sequence: CASSFALPSTDTQYF.